This T cell receptor (beta chain) came from a study of Tregs in tolerant kidney transplant recipients. CDR3 length equals 13 residues. Germline CDR1 and CDR2: LNHDA and SQIVND (reference sequence). The nonmyeloablative bone marrow transplants came from related graft donors, with transient mixed chimerism. TCRdb keeps only in-frame clones here, not all; method: immunoSEQ multiplex PCR. Of tens of thousands of clones in the sample, approximately 93% are singletons; the top ten hold roughly 1.7%. This rearrangement joins TRBV19 to TRBJ2-5, with TRBD1 identical over 8 bases. The J call is in doubt because the DNA end fits TRBJ2-7 better. The TCR sequence derives from a human patient who received a combined kidney and bone marrow transplant. The graft donor may have given rise to some T cells. The sample was CD4+ T cells from blood (PBMCs), taken 12 months after the transplant. DNA for the CDR3: TGTGCCAGTAGGGAGACAGGGGTCTACGAGCAGTACTTC. It is translated as CASRETGVYEQYF.